A single T cell receptor beta chain is shown here with its context. TCRdb's table, derived via immunoSEQ multiplex PCR, lists solely in-frame clones and lacks some. Among around 34,000 clones listed, nearly 95% were seen once. Germline V CDR1 and CDR2: SGHNT, YYREEE (reference sequence). The germline V and J ends were trimmed by 0 bases and 8 bases, with 20 bases remaining between them. The CDR3 is 16 residues long. As for treatment: preoperative locoregional IRX-2 cytokine immunotherapy. Patients received preoperative, locoregional IRX-2 cytokine immunotherapy in a phase Ib study. The data derive from a study of preoperative IRX-2 immunotherapy in early breast cancer.

This specimen was collected from a patient treated with IRX-2 immunotherapy. This chain joins TRBV5-4 and TRBJ1-1; D is possibly TRBD1 (6 bases). The TCR sequence derives from a human donor with breast cancer. The CDR3 DNA is TGTGCCAGCAGCTTGGGGATGGGCCTGGGGGCAGGGGAAGCTTTCTTT. Its translation: CASSLGMGLGAGEAFF.